A selection of T cell receptor beta chains follows, all from one sample in a study of T cells in Graves' hyperthyroidism and ophthalmopathy. One entry per CDR3 protein, called by TCRdb with MiXCR from the multiplex PCR reads. The sample comprises a few hundred thousand distinct CDR3 sequences, around 14% of which are singletons, and around 7.3% rests with the top ten. The sample comprised blood. The source is a woman under 30 with Graves' hyperthyroidism. CDR3s include the opening cysteine and the closing phenylalanine or tryptophan. A D gene is named only where the DNA matches it firmly. Only part of the rows carry a size: once, few, many, or a class if the clone is expanded.

cdr3_length: 12
j_call: TRBJ1-2
clone_size: NA
d_call: NA
v_call: TRBV7-2
cdr3_aa: CASSLASYGYTF
cdr3_nt: TGTGCCAGCAGCTTAGCGAGTTATGGCTACACCTTC

cdr3_length: 13
j_call: TRBJ1-2
clone_size: few
d_call: NA
v_call: TRBV6-1
cdr3_aa: CASSHGGPYGYTF
cdr3_nt: TGTGCCAGCAGTCACGGGGGGCCCTATGGCTACACCTTC

cdr3_length: 13
j_call: TRBJ2-7
clone_size: many
d_call: NA
v_call: TRBV7-9
cdr3_aa: CASSPGSIHEQYF
cdr3_nt: TGTGCCAGCAGCCCCGGGAGCATCCACGAGCAGTACTTC

cdr3_length: 12
j_call: TRBJ2-1
clone_size: NA
d_call: NA
v_call: TRBV27
cdr3_aa: CASSLSRDEQFF
cdr3_nt: TGTGCCAGCAGTTTATCGAGGGATGAGCAGTTCTTC

cdr3_length: 13
j_call: TRBJ2-7
clone_size: many
d_call: NA
v_call: TRBV3-1
cdr3_aa: CASSQVLEYEQYF
cdr3_nt: TGTGCCAGCAGCCAAGTTTTGGAGTACGAGCAGTACTTC

cdr3_length: 18
j_call: TRBJ2-3
clone_size: many
d_call: TRBD2
v_call: TRBV2
cdr3_aa: CASSRGPSGGLGTDTQYF
cdr3_nt: TGTGCCAGCAGTCGAGGGCCTAGCGGGGGCCTAGGCACAGATACGCAGTATTTT

cdr3_length: 15
j_call: TRBJ1-5
clone_size: many
d_call: TRBD1
v_call: TRBV10-3
cdr3_aa: CAISESTGGNQPQHF
cdr3_nt: TGTGCCATCAGTGAGTCAACAGGGGGCAATCAGCCCCAGCATTTT

cdr3_length: 16
j_call: TRBJ2-5
clone_size: NA
d_call: TRBD2
v_call: TRBV7-3
cdr3_aa: CASSLGRGRRGETQYF
cdr3_nt: TGTGCCAGCAGCTTAGGTCGCGGGAGAAGAGGGGAGACCCAGTACTTC

cdr3_length: 17
j_call: TRBJ1-3
clone_size: NA
d_call: NA
v_call: TRBV13
cdr3_aa: CASSSRFSIFSGNTIYF
cdr3_nt: TGTGCCAGCAGCTCTCGCTTTAGCATTTTCTCTGGAAACACCATATATTTT

cdr3_length: 13
j_call: TRBJ2-1
clone_size: NA
d_call: NA
v_call: TRBV18
cdr3_aa: CASSPAPRGEQFF
cdr3_nt: TGTGCCAGCTCACCGGCCCCGCGGGGTGAGCAGTTCTTC